Below, one T cell receptor (beta chain) is given with its context. The antigen is undetermined. The sample belongs to a study of beta chain features in type 1 diabetes. Overall study results and limits: Researchers report that Type 1 diabetes patients had moderately but significantly shorter TCRB CDR3s across all four CD4+ subsets. A possible short-template PCR bias applies equally to patients and controls.

TCRB transcripts that were expressed got sequenced, as all of the isolated RNA had been reverse transcribed. This table comes from immunoSEQ multiplex PCR, and its TCRdb copy is limited to in-frame clones, with some not included. The top ten hold 0.023% of the sample, which has some 900,000 clones, 17% seen once. Cells sorted by CD45RO/CCR7/CD25/CD127/CD95/CD27 comprised CD4+ naive, central memory, regulatory and stem cell-like memory cells. In all sorted populations, purity surpassed 98%. The source material was naive CD4+ T cells from blood. The source is a woman aged 18 to 35 in good health.

The CDR3 spells CASSLAEQNIQYF. The CDR3 nucleotides are TGTGCCAGCAGCCTCGCTGAACAAAACATTCAGTACTTC. The V gene is TRBV7-2, the J gene TRBJ2-4, with D uncertain. V was cut by 5 bases and J by 5 bases, with 10 bases left in between. The CDR3 has 13 amino acids. CDR1 and CDR2 from the germline V gene are SGHTA and FQGNSA.